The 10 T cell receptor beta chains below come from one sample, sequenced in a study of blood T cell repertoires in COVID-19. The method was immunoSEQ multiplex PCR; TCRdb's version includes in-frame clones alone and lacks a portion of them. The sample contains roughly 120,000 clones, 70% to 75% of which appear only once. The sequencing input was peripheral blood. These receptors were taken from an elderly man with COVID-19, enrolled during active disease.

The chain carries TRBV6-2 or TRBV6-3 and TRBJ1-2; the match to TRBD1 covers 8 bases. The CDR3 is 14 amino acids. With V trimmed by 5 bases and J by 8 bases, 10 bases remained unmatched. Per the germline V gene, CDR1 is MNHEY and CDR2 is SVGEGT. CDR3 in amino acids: CASSEITGGAGYTF. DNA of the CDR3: TGTGCCAGCAGTGAGATAACAGGGGGTGCCGGCTACACCTTC.

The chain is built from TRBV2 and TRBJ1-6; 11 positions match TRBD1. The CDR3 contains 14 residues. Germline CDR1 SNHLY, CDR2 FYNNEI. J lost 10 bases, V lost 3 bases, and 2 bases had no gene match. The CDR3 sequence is CASSEGQGVSPLHF. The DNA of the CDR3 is TGTGCCAGCAGTGAGGGACAGGGGGTCTCACCCCTCCACTTT.

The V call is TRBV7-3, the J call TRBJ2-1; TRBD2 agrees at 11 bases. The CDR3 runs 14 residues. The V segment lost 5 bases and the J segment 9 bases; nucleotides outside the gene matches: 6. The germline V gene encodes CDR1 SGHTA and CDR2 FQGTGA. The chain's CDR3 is CASSPSGRHFEQFF. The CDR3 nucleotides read TGTGCCAGCAGCCCTAGCGGGAGGCACTTTGAGCAGTTCTTC.

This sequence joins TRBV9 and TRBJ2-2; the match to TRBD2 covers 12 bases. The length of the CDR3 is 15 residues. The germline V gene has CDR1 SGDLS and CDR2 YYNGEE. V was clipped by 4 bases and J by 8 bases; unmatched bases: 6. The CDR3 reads CASSPTSGRTGELFF. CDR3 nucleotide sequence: TGTGCCAGCAGCCCGACTAGCGGGAGAACAGGGGAGCTGTTTTTT.

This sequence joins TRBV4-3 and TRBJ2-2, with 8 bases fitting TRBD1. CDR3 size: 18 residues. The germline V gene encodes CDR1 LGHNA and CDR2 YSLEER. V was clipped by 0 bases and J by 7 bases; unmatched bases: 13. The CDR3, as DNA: TGCGCCAGCAGCCAAGAAATTGACGCCAGGGGGCTCATCGGGGAGCTGTTTTTT. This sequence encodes CASSQEIDARGLIGELFF.

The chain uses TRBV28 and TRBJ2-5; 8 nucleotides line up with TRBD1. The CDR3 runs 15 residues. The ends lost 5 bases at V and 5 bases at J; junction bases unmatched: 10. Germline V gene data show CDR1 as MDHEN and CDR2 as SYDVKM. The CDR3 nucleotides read TGTGCCAGCAGTCCGGTGGGCAGGGGGCTTGAGACCCAGTACTTC. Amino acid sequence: CASSPVGRGLETQYF. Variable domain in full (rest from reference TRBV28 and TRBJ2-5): DVKVTQSSRYLVKRTGEKVFLECVQDMDHENMFWYRQDPGLGLRLIYFSYDVKMKEKGDIPEGYSVSREKKERFSLILESASTNQTSMYLCASSPVGRGLETQYFGPGTRLLVL.

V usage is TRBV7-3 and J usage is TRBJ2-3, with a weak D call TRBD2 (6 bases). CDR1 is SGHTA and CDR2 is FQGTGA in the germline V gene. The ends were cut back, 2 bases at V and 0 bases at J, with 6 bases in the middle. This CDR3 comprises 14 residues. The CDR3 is CASSLAGSTDTQYF. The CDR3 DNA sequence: TGTGCCAGCAGCTTAGCGGGAAGCACAGATACGCAGTATTTT.

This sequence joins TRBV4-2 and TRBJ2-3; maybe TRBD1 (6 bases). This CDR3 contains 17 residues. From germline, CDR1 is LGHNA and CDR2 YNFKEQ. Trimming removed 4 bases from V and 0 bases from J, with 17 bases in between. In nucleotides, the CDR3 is TGTGCCAGCAGCCTTGGAACTGGACAGCTTAGCACAGATACGCAGTATTTT. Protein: CASSLGTGQLSTDTQYF.

Here the CDR3 DNA reads TGTGCCAGCATGCGACAGGGGTTAAGGGATACGCAGTATTTT. Translation: CASMRQGLRDTQYF. The chain combines TRBV5-3 with TRBJ2-3; 8 nucleotides agree with TRBD1. TRBV5-3 is an ORF, and what it does is uncertain. Trimming at V came to 8 bases and at J to 6 bases, leaving 11 bases not matched to a gene. This CDR3 region has 14 residues.

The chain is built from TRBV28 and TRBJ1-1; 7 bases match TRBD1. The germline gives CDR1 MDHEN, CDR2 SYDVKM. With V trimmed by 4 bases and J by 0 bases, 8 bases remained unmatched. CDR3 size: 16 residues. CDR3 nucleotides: TGTGCCAGCAGTTCACCGCCGGGACAGATGAACACTGAAGCTTTCTTT. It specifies CASSSPPGQMNTEAFF.